The 25 T cell receptor beta chains below come from one sample, sequenced in a study of cytomegalovirus exposure and HLA in healthy donors. PCR used 60 Vbeta primers and 13 Jbeta primers. Some clones are missing from TCRdb's copy, which holds only in-frame ones; the method was immunoSEQ multiplex PCR. The top ten clones hold less than 0.4% of a sample with some 190,000 clones, 65% to 90% of them seen once. What was sequenced was PBMCs. All receptors come from a woman aged 25-40 years in good health and CMV-seronegative.

This clone showed up just a few times. This rearrangement joins TRBV7-6 to TRBJ2-2; 8 positions match TRBD2. This CDR3 has 16 amino acids. The trim removed 5 bases at V and 1 base at J, leaving 6 bases unmatched. Germline values: CDR1 SGHVS, CDR2 FNYEAQ. CDR3 sequence reads: CASSPQLAENTGELFF. DNA of the CDR3: TGTGCCAGCAGCCCCCAACTAGCGGAGAACACCGGGGAGCTGTTTTTT.

This clone was picked up one time. The chain couples TRBV5-1 to TRBJ2-2; 9 bases line up with TRBD1. The V gene's germline CDR1 is SGHRS and CDR2 YFSETQ. J lost 8 bases, V lost 0 bases, and 8 bases had no gene match. The CDR3 consists of 16 residues. Here the CDR3 DNA reads TGCGCCAGCAGCTTGGCTTGGACAGGGGAGATGGGGGAGCTGTTTTTT. Translated: CASSLAWTGEMGELFF.

The CDR3 region is CASSLNSGLYNEQFF. DNA for the CDR3: TGTGCCAGCAGCTTAAACAGCGGGCTCTACAATGAGCAGTTCTTC. This chain connects TRBV7-3 to TRBJ2-1; tentatively, D is TRBD2 (6 bases). Germline V gene data show CDR1 as SGHTA and CDR2 as FQGTGA. The CDR3 is 15 amino acids. V was cut by 1 base and J by 3 bases, with 10 bases left in between.

The chain employs TRBV7-3 and TRBJ2-7, with 9 nucleotides matching TRBD1. CDR3 length equals 15 residues. CDR1 and CDR2 from the germline V gene are SGHTA and FQGTGA. The J segment lost 6 bases and the V segment lost 1 base, leaving 7 bases of the junction unmatched. The CDR3 DNA reads TGTGCCAGCAGCTTAAACGGGGGACAGGGATCCGAGCAGTACTTC. This encodes CASSLNGGQGSEQYF.

This clone occurred once. V gene TRBV6-1 combines with J gene TRBJ2-3, with a weak D call TRBD1 (6 bases). This CDR3 contains 14 residues. Germline lookup yields CDR1 MNHNS and CDR2 SASEGT. Trimming removed 6 bases at V and 5 bases at J, with 15 bases between. CDR3 region: CASSRDITGDTQYF. The CDR3 coding sequence is TGTGCCAGCAGCCGGGACATTACGGGAGATACGCAGTATTTT.

V gene TRBV29-1 combines with J gene TRBJ2-2; 9 positions agree with TRBD1. From germline, CDR1 is SQVTM and CDR2 ANQGSEA. J gave up 4 bases and V 5 bases, and 8 bases lay outside the gene matches. CDR3 length equals 15 residues. The CDR3 DNA reads as TGCAGCGTTTCGGGTAACAGGGGGCTCACCGGGGAGCTGTTTTTT. Encoded protein: CSVSGNRGLTGELFF.

The chain is built from TRBV2 and TRBJ2-2; weak D call: TRBD2 (6 bases). This CDR3 has 14 residues. V was trimmed by 7 bases and J by 6 bases, leaving 15 bases between them. Germline lookup yields CDR1 SNHLY and CDR2 FYNNEI. The DNA for the CDR3 is TGTGCCAGCACCTCGATGGGAGGATCCGGGGAGCTGTTTTTT. It codes for CASTSMGGSGELFF.

This chain joins TRBV5-1 and TRBJ2-7, with 12 positions matching TRBD2. This CDR3 contains 16 residues. In germline, CDR1 is SGHRS, CDR2 YFSETQ. Germline trimming cut 4 bases from V and 5 bases from J; bases unmatched to any gene: 10. The CDR3, as DNA: TGCGCCAGCAGCGTCGAAGGACTAGCGGGATCTAACGAGCAGTACTTC. It specifies CASSVEGLAGSNEQYF.

This sequence joins TRBV2 and TRBJ2-7, with 10 positions matching TRBD2. Germline V gives CDR1 SNHLY, CDR2 FYNNEI. CDR3 length equals 14 residues. After removal of 7 bases from V and 0 bases from J, the junction contained 3 bases not matched to a gene. The CDR3 sequence: CASNPSGSSYEQYF. CDR3 nucleotides: TGTGCCAGCAATCCTAGCGGGAGCTCCTACGAGCAGTACTTC.

The chain joins TRBV9 to TRBJ2-3; 10 bases line up with TRBD1. Losses at the gene ends were 0 bases for V and 4 bases for J; bases not matched to a gene: 2. This CDR3 is built from 15 residues. The germline V gene has CDR1 SGDLS and CDR2 YYNGEE. The DNA for the CDR3 is TGTGCCAGCAGCGTAGATGGGACAGGGGCAGATACGCAGTATTTT. Encoded protein: CASSVDGTGADTQYF.

This sequence joins TRBV30 and TRBJ2-3; 7 bases line up with TRBD1. The ends lost 4 bases at V and 0 bases at J; junction bases unmatched: 7. Germline V gene data show CDR1 as GTSNPN and CDR2 as SVGIG (reference sequence). CDR3 length equals 15 residues. The CDR3 reads CAWMLGTASTDTQYF. The CDR3 bases are TGTGCCTGGATGCTTGGGACAGCTAGCACAGATACGCAGTATTTT.

This sequence joins TRBV7-2 and TRBJ2-7; 9 positions match TRBD1. Per germline, CDR1 SGHTA and CDR2 FQGNSA. The V gene end was trimmed by 2 bases and the J gene end by 3 bases; junction bases not matched to a gene: 2. CDR3 size: 14 residues. The chain's CDR3 is CASSLNRGLYEQYF. CDR3 sequence (DNA): TGTGCCAGCAGCTTAAACAGGGGGCTCTACGAGCAGTACTTC.

The chain joins TRBV18 to TRBJ2-3, with D perhaps matching TRBD2 (6 bases). CDR1 is KGHSH, CDR2 LQKENI, per germline. This CDR3 has 15 residues. The V end lost 2 bases, the J end lost 2 bases, and 11 bases lay between the germline ends. This chain's CDR3 is CASSPGGADTDTQYF. The CDR3 nucleotides read TGTGCCAGCTCACCAGGCGGGGCTGACACAGATACGCAGTATTTT.

In its sample, this clone was seen once. V and J are TRBV10-1 and TRBJ2-3; 9 bases line up with TRBD1. There are 14 residues in the CDR3. Germline V gives CDR1 WNHNN, CDR2 SYGVQD (reference sequence). The junction had 6 bases not matched to a gene; V was cut back by 5 bases and J by 6 bases. The CDR3 is CASSMDRGSDTQYF. The CDR3 region has the DNA TGCGCCAGCAGTATGGACAGGGGTAGCGATACGCAGTATTTT.

V gene TRBV29-1 combines with J gene TRBJ2-3; 9 bases fit TRBD2. The V segment lost 6 bases and the J segment 3 bases; nucleotides outside the gene matches: 7. The CDR3 runs 14 residues. Germline CDR1 SQVTM, CDR2 ANQGSEA. The CDR3 bases are TGCAGCGTGAATAGCGGGGGCGGGACAGATACGCAGTATTTT. It is translated as CSVNSGGGTDTQYF.

The genes are TRBV4-1 and TRBJ2-3; TRBD1 agrees at 10 bases. Germline trimming cut 3 bases from V and 4 bases from J; bases unmatched to any gene: 7. Germline V gives CDR1 MGHRA, CDR2 YSYEKL. The CDR3 length is 16 residues. The CDR3 loop reads CASSQGQGPFSDTQYF. CDR3 DNA: TGCGCCAGCAGCCAGGGACAGGGGCCCTTCTCAGATACGCAGTATTTT.

V usage is TRBV30 and J usage is TRBJ2-7, with D perhaps TRBD1 (6 bases). Trimming pared 3 bases from V and 6 bases from J, leaving 12 bases between. Germline CDR1 is GTSNPN and CDR2 is SVGIG (reference sequence). The CDR3 is 12 amino acids. For the CDR3, the DNA is TGTGCCTGGAGAGGGTCCAGGGGCGAGCAGTACTTC. This codes for CAWRGSRGEQYF.

The V and J genes are TRBV5-4 and TRBJ2-2, with 7 bases lining up with TRBD2. CDR1 and CDR2 (germline): SGHNT, YYREEE (reference sequence). J was trimmed by 3 bases and V by 5 bases; bases with no gene match: 13. The CDR3 contains 17 residues. The CDR3 sequence: CASSSDHRGSDTGELFF. In DNA, the CDR3 is TGTGCCAGCAGTTCCGACCACCGCGGGAGTGACACCGGGGAGCTGTTTTTT. The full variable domain, in which reference TRBV5-4 and TRBJ2-2 provide the parts outside the CDR3, is ETGVTQSPTHLIKTRGQQVTLRCSSQSGHNTVSWYQQALGQGPQFIFQYYREEENGRGNFPPRFSGLQFPNYSSELNVNALELDDSALYLCASSSDHRGSDTGELFFGEGSRLTVL.

This clone showed up just a few times. DNA of the CDR3: TGTGCCAGCTCACTCGAGACAGCGAACACTGAAGCTTTCTTT. Encoded protein: CASSLETANTEAFF. This rearrangement joins TRBV18 to TRBJ1-1; the D gene is possibly TRBD1 (5 bases). The CDR3 runs 14 residues. Trimming cost V 4 bases and J 1 base, with 10 bases left between them. CDR1 is KGHSH and CDR2 is LQKENI in the germline V gene.

The CDR3 nucleotides read TGTGCCACCAGCAGAGGTCAGGGGGCGGCACCCCTCCACTTT. Protein sequence: CATSRGQGAAPLHF. The rearrangement links TRBV15 to TRBJ1-6; 8 nucleotides align to TRBD1. V was clipped by 1 base and J by 11 bases; unmatched bases: 4. Germline CDR1 and CDR2: LNHNV and YYDKDF (reference sequence). The CDR3 extends over 14 amino acids.

This chain joins TRBV5-1 and TRBJ2-2; 7 bases map to TRBD1. V was clipped by 7 bases and J by 1 base; unmatched bases: 4. This CDR3 is 14 amino acids long. Germline V CDR1 and CDR2: SGHRS, YFSETQ. CDR3 nucleotide sequence: TGCGCCAGCGGGGGACAGAGGAACACCGGGGAGCTGTTTTTT. This gives the protein CASGGQRNTGELFF. Full variable domain (remainder filled in from reference TRBV5-1 and TRBJ2-2): KAGVTQTPRYLIKTRGQQVTLSCSPISGHRSVSWYQQTPGQGLQFLFEYFSETQRNKGNFPGRFSGRQFSNSRSEMNVSTLELGDSALYLCASGGQRNTGELFFGEGSRLTVL.

The chain carries TRBV27 and TRBJ2-5, with D unresolved. This CDR3 spans 12 amino acids. V gave up 5 bases and J gave up 5 bases, with 9 bases separating them. The V gene's germline CDR1 is MNHEY and CDR2 SMNVEV (reference sequence). The chain's CDR3 is CASSPGAETQYF. CDR3 sequence (DNA): TGTGCCAGCAGTCCAGGCGCGGAGACCCAGTACTTC.

The chain carries TRBV5-1 and TRBJ2-4, with D possibly matching TRBD2 (5 bases). Germline values: CDR1 SGHRS, CDR2 YFSETQ. CDR3 length: 15 amino acids. V lost 2 bases and J 6 bases, leaving 15 bases between the germline ends. The CDR3 loop is CASSFSPGKGNIQYF. In DNA form, the CDR3 reads TGCGCCAGCAGCTTTAGTCCCGGGAAGGGAAACATTCAGTACTTC.

This CDR3 reads CAITMGGRDGYTF. The CDR3 region has the DNA TGTGCCATCACGATGGGGGGACGGGATGGCTACACCTTC. The V and J genes are TRBV10-3 and TRBJ1-2, with D possibly TRBD1 on 5 matching bases. This CDR3 region has 13 residues. Trimming left V 7 bases short and J 6 bases short, with 15 bases between. Germline V CDR1 and CDR2: ENHRY, SYGVKD.

This chain joins TRBV4-1 and TRBJ2-3; tentatively, D is TRBD2 (6 bases). V was clipped by 1 base and J by 6 bases, with 14 bases between them. In germline, CDR1 is MGHRA, CDR2 YSYEKL. The CDR3 has 15 amino acids. For the CDR3, the DNA is TGCGCCAGCAGCCAAGTTCGACTAGGGGCCGATACGCAGTATTTT. Its translation: CASSQVRLGADTQYF.